One and the same sample provided the 19 T cell receptor beta chains below, sequenced in a study of OX40 agonist ivuxolimab in advanced cancers. Produced via immunoSEQ multiplex PCR; TCRdb's table is partial and in-frame only. Of roughly 96,000 clones in the sample, approximately 84% are singletons; the top ten hold about 5.8%. Here the sequenced sample was CD4+ or CD8+ T cells sorted from blood, taken in a trial of the OX40 agonist ivuxolimab. Receptors originate from an adult with an advanced solid tumor such as melanoma, head and neck, liver or kidney cancer.

The chain links TRBV7-8 to TRBJ2-5, with 10 bases matching TRBD1. Looked up from germline, CDR1 is SGHVS and CDR2 is FQNEAQ. Trimming at V came to 3 bases and at J to 4 bases, leaving 2 bases not matched to a gene. CDR3 length: 14 residues. The DNA of the CDR3 is TGTGCCAGCAGCTTGAGGGACAGGGGAGAGACCCAGTACTTC. It specifies CASSLRDRGETQYF. The full variable domain, completed using reference TRBV7-8 and TRBJ2-5, is GAGVSQSPRYKVAKRGQDVALRCDPISGHVSLFWYQQALGQGPEFLTYFQNEAQLDKSGLPSDRFFAERPEGSVSTLKIQRTQQEDSAVYLCASSLRDRGETQYFGPGTRLLVL.

The V call is TRBV4-1, the J call TRBJ2-7; weak D call: TRBD1 (6 bases). Trimming took 2 bases from V and 3 from J, leaving 11 bases between them. The germline gives CDR1 MGHRA, CDR2 YSYEKL. This CDR3 is 14 amino acids long. The CDR3 is CASSQLDRSYEQYF. The CDR3 nucleotides are TGCGCCAGCAGCCAATTAGACAGGAGCTACGAGCAGTACTTC.

This sequence joins TRBV6-5 and TRBJ1-2, with TRBD1 as a possible D gene (6 bases). V shed 6 bases and J shed 6 bases, with 14 bases lying between them. There are 13 residues in the CDR3. Germline-derived CDR1 and CDR2 are MNHEY and SVGAGI. CDR3 sequence: CASSPYHRDGYTF. The CDR3 nucleotides are TGTGCCAGCAGCCCATACCACAGGGATGGCTACACCTTC.

The V gene is TRBV10-2, the J gene TRBJ2-7; the D is unclear. Germline V gene lookup returns CDR1 WSHSY and CDR2 SAAADI. Trimming shortened V by 4 bases and J by 7 bases, and 11 bases separated the two germline ends. CDR3 size: 12 residues. CDR3 region: CASSAAVGEQYF. The CDR3 DNA follows: TGCGCCAGCAGTGCGGCTGTAGGGGAGCAGTACTTC.

The CDR3 region is CASSLMGGGYTGELFF. CDR3 bases: TGTGCCAGCAGCTTAATGGGAGGGGGCTACACCGGGGAGCTGTTTTTT. This chain links TRBV7-2 with TRBJ2-2; D tentatively fits TRBD1 or TRBD2 (7 bases each). Germline-derived CDR1 and CDR2 are SGHTA and FQGNSA. This CDR3 comprises 16 residues. V lost 2 bases, J lost 3 bases, and 13 bases lay in between.

This clone came up once. The rearrangement links TRBV15 to TRBJ1-2, with TRBD1 identical over 10 bases. There are 15 residues in the CDR3. The germline V gene encodes CDR1 LNHNV and CDR2 YYDKDF (reference sequence). V trimming: 1 base; J trimming: 2 bases; junction bases outside the gene matches: 1. CDR3 sequence reads: CATSRAGQGNYGYTF. CDR3 nucleotides: TGTGCCACCAGCAGAGCGGGACAGGGGAACTATGGCTACACCTTC. Looking up the rest from reference TRBV15 and TRBJ1-2 gives the full variable domain: DAMVIQNPRYQVTQFGKPVTLSCSQTLNHNVMYWYQQKSSQAPKLLFHYYDKDFNNEADTPDNFQSRRPNTSFCFLDIRSPGLGDTAMYLCATSRAGQGNYGYTFGSGTRLTVV.

The chain recombines TRBV5-6 with TRBJ2-3; D not certain. Trimming left V 4 bases short and J 1 base short, with 16 bases between. This CDR3 is built from 16 residues. Germline V gives CDR1 SGHDT, CDR2 YYEEEE. The CDR3 bases are TGTGCCAGCAGCCCTACAGCAGGCTGGGGCACAGATACGCAGTATTTT. It translates to CASSPTAGWGTDTQYF.

The gene calls are TRBV5-6 and TRBJ2-5; TRBD1 matches 7 bases. V lost 5 bases, J lost 0 bases, and 10 bases stayed unmatched. Germline-derived CDR1 and CDR2 are SGHDT and YYEEEE. The length of the CDR3 is 16 residues. DNA of the CDR3: TGTGCCAGCAGAGGTCCGGGACAGCATAACCAAGAGACCCAGTACTTC. This codes for CASRGPGQHNQETQYF.

This chain uses TRBV27 with TRBJ2-3; the D is unclear. CDR1 MNHEY and CDR2 SMNVEV come from the germline V gene (reference sequence). The CDR3 extends over 12 amino acids. V was shortened by 6 bases and J by 7 bases, with 11 bases between the two germline ends. In nucleotides, the CDR3 is TGTGCCAGCAGGGGTCCTGCAAATACGCAGTATTTT. This encodes CASRGPANTQYF.

J is TRBJ1-5 and V is TRBV6-1, with a tentative D call TRBD1 (6 bases). Deletions cut 1 base from V and 6 bases from J, with 19 bases between. The CDR3 loop spans 17 amino acids. Per the germline V gene, CDR1 is MNHNS and CDR2 is SASEGT. This chain's CDR3 is CASSEEGGRGRSQPQHF. The CDR3 region has the DNA TGTGCCAGCAGTGAAGAGGGGGGCAGGGGAAGGTCTCAGCCCCAGCATTTT.

This clone was picked up one time. This rearrangement joins TRBV29-1 to TRBJ1-1; D call uncertain. CDR1 SQVTM and CDR2 ANQGSEA come from the germline V gene. CDR3 length: 13 amino acids. With 5 bases removed from V and 0 bases from J, the gap between germline ends came to 10 bases. Here the CDR3 DNA reads TGCAGCGTTTATAGGATCATGAACACTGAAGCTTTCTTT. It is translated as CSVYRIMNTEAFF.

J is TRBJ1-1 and V is TRBV6-1; D uncertain. The length of the CDR3 is 16 residues. Germline V gene lookup returns CDR1 MNHNS and CDR2 SASEGT. The V and J ends lost 4 bases and 0 bases respectively, with 15 bases between them. CDR3 amino acids: CASSGPSGRLNTEAFF. Here the CDR3 DNA reads TGTGCCAGCAGTGGACCCAGCGGGCGGCTGAACACTGAAGCTTTCTTT.

The chain uses TRBV10-3 and TRBJ2-3, with unresolved D. With 0 bases removed from V and 3 bases from J, the gap between germline ends came to 4 bases. This CDR3 is 13 amino acids long. The germline V gene has CDR1 ENHRY and CDR2 SYGVKD. The CDR3 sequence is CAISESWTDTQYF. DNA for the CDR3: TGTGCCATCAGTGAGTCGTGGACAGATACGCAGTATTTT.

This chain uses TRBV11-1 with TRBJ2-4, with D unresolved. This CDR3 contains 14 residues. Trimming removed 5 bases from V and 0 bases from J, with 8 bases in between. Per germline, CDR1 SGHAT and CDR2 FQDESV (reference sequence). The CDR3 sequence is CASSADLAKNIQYF. In DNA, the CDR3 is TGTGCCAGCAGCGCAGATCTAGCCAAAAACATTCAGTACTTC.

This clone appeared a few times. The chain uses TRBV19 and TRBJ1-2, with 7 bases fitting TRBD1. Germline values: CDR1 LNHDA, CDR2 SQIVND (reference sequence). The CDR3 totals 15 residues. V gave up 4 bases and J gave up 7 bases; unmatched junction bases: 12. CDR3 sequence (DNA): TGTGCCAGTAGTAACCCGTCGACAGGGTTCGGTGGCTACACCTTC. Encoded protein: CASSNPSTGFGGYTF.

The chain is built from TRBV30 and TRBJ2-1; 9 bases match TRBD1. The trim removed 2 bases at V and 7 bases at J, leaving 6 bases unmatched. The CDR3 covers 14 residues. Germline loops: CDR1 GTSNPN, CDR2 SVGIG (reference sequence). CDR3 in amino acids: CAWSRRGTGNEQFF. CDR3 DNA: TGTGCCTGGAGTCGTAGAGGGACAGGGAATGAGCAGTTCTTC.

The chain uses TRBV7-2 and TRBJ2-6, with unresolved D. V was clipped by 0 bases and J by 2 bases, with 8 bases between them. From germline, CDR1 is SGHTA and CDR2 FQGNSA. This CDR3 is built from 16 residues. The CDR3 nucleotides are TGTGCCAGCAGCTTAGCTCGGGTCACTGGGGCCAACGTCCTGACTTTC. Translation: CASSLARVTGANVLTF.

This chain links TRBV6-6 with TRBJ1-1, with D hard to call. This CDR3 has 14 residues. Trimming stripped 0 bases from V and 4 bases from J, with 9 bases between. Germline assignment: CDR1 MNHNY and CDR2 SVGAGI (reference sequence). CDR3 sequence (DNA): TGTGCCAGCAGTTACTCGAAGGCACCCACTGAAGCTTTCTTT. It translates to CASSYSKAPTEAFF.

The V and J genes are TRBV5-1 and TRBJ1-2; D is ambiguous. The CDR3 sequence is 14 residues long. The V gene lost 0 bases and the J gene lost 0 bases, with 6 bases spanning the gap. The V gene's germline CDR1 is SGHRS and CDR2 YFSETQ. CDR3 sequence: CASSLDGPNYGYTF. The CDR3 region has the DNA TGCGCCAGCAGCTTGGACGGCCCTAACTATGGCTACACCTTC.